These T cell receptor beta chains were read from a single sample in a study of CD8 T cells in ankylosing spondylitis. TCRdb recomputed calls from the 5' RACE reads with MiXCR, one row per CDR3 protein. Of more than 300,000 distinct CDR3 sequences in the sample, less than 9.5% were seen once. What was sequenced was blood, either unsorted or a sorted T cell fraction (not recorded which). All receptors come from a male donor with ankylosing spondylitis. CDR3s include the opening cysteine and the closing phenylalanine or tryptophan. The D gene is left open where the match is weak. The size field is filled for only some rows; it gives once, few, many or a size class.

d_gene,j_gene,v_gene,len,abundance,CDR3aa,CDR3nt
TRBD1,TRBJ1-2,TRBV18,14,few,CASSLGTGSYGYTF,TGTGCCAGCTCACTAGGGACAGGGTCTTATGGCTACACCTTC
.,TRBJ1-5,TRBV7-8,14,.,CASSLFGSVQPQHF,TGTGCCAGCAGCTTATTCGGCAGTGTTCAGCCCCAGCATTTT
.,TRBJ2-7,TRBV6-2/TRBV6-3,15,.,CASRNEGQNPREQYF,TGTGCCAGCAGAAATGAGGGACAAAATCCCCGCGAGCAGTACTTC
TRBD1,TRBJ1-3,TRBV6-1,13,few,CASTDRAGNTIYF,TGTGCCAGCACGGACAGGGCTGGAAACACCATATATTTT
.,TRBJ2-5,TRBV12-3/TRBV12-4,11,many,CASSSTNTQYF,TGTGCCAGCAGCTCGACAAATACCCAGTACTTC
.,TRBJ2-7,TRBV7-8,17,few,CASSPRDFRMSSYEQYF,TGTGCCAGCAGCCCCCGGGACTTCCGCATGTCTTCCTACGAGCAGTACTTC
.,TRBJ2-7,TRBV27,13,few,CASRKAGPYEQYF,TGTGCCAGCAGAAAAGCTGGGCCCTACGAGCAGTACTTC
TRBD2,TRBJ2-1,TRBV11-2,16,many,CASSQTRLAGANEQFF,TGTGCCAGCAGCCAGACCCGGCTAGCGGGAGCCAATGAGCAGTTCTTC
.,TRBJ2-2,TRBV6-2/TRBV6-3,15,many,CASETGPLRTGELFF,TGTGCCAGTGAAACGGGCCCTCTCCGGACCGGGGAGCTGTTTTTT
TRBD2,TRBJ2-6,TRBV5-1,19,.,CASSFMGLAGMAGANVLTF,TGCGCCAGCAGCTTTATGGGACTAGCGGGAATGGCCGGGGCCAACGTCCTGACTTTC
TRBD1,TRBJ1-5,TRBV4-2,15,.,CASSQGDRGDQPQHF,TGTGCCAGCAGCCAAGGAGACAGGGGAGATCAGCCCCAGCATTTT
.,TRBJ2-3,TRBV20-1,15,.,CSATKPTGSTDTQYF,TGCAGTGCTACCAAACCGACAGGAAGCACAGATACGCAGTATTTT
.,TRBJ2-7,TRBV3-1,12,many,CASSQDGREQYF,TGTGCCAGCAGCCAAGATGGCCGCGAGCAGTACTTC
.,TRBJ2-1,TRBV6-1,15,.,CASRRGSRRDNEQFF,TGTGCCAGCCGTCGGGGGAGTAGACGTGACAATGAGCAGTTCTTC
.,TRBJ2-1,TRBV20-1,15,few,CSALRRSASYNEQFF,TGCAGTGCCCTCCGGAGGAGCGCGTCCTACAATGAGCAGTTCTTC
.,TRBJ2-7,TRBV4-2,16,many,CASSQDPADGTYEQYF,TGTGCCAGCAGCCAAGATCCGGCCGATGGGACCTACGAGCAGTACTTC
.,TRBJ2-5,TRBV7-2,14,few,CASSSPPAQETQYF,TGTGCCAGCAGCTCTCCCCCAGCCCAAGAGACCCAGTACTTC
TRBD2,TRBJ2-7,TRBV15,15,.,CATSRVTSGTYEQYF,TGTGCCACCAGCAGAGTAACTAGCGGGACCTACGAGCAGTACTTC
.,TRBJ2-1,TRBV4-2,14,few,CASTMRGLSNEQFF,TGTGCCAGCACCATGCGGGGCCTGTCGAATGAGCAGTTCTTC
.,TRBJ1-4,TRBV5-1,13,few,CASSIQGYEKLFF,TGCGCCAGCAGCATACAGGGTTATGAAAAACTGTTTTTT
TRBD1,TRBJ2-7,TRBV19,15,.,CASRAGRGTGSEQYF,TGTGCCAGTCGCGCCGGGCGAGGGACAGGGTCCGAGCAGTACTTC
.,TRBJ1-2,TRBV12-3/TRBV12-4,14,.,CASSLSRGVAGYTF,TGTGCCAGCAGTTTAAGTCGAGGGGTGGCTGGCTACACCTTC
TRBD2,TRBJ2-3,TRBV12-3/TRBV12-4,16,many,CASSPRDYFSTDTQYF,TGTGCCAGCAGTCCGCGGGACTACTTTAGCACAGATACGCAGTATTTT